Shown below are 13 T cell receptor beta chains from a single sample sequenced in a study of neurological immune-mediated disorders. TCRdb itself ran the 5' RACE reads through MiXCR, one entry per CDR3 protein. The sample includes under 45,000 distinct CDR3 sequences, over 2% of them seen just once. Sample: PBMCs. These receptors were obtained from a man between 45 and 60 years old with multiple sclerosis.

This clonotype was found many times. The CDR3 coding sequence is TGTGCCAGCAGCTTAGACAGGGTCGACACTGAAGCTTTCTTT. The encoded protein is CASSLDRVDTEAFF. The chain combines TRBV5-5 with TRBJ1-1, with 7 bases that match TRBD1. Germline CDR1 reads SGHKS; CDR2 reads YYEKEE (reference sequence). CDR3 length: 14 residues. The junction had 4 bases not matched to a gene; V was cut back by 2 bases and J by 3 bases.

This clonotype was seen many times. The chain links TRBV4-2 to TRBJ1-6; D call uncertain. The V and J ends lost 0 bases and 7 bases respectively, with 13 bases between them. Germline lookup yields CDR1 LGHNA and CDR2 YNFKEQ. CDR3 size: 16 residues. CDR3 sequence: CASSQEEGSGNSPLHF. In DNA, the CDR3 is TGTGCCAGCAGCCAAGAGGAGGGTTCGGGGAATTCACCCCTCCACTTT.

This clonotype was counted many times. The chain has TRBV20-1 and TRBJ1-5; D is unclear. Trimming removed 1 base at V and 3 bases at J, with 10 bases between. Germline-derived CDR1 and CDR2 are DFQATT and SNEGSKA (reference sequence). This CDR3 has 14 amino acids. The CDR3 nucleotides read TGCAGTGCTAGAGTCCAACAGATCAATCAGCCCCAGCATTTT. Its protein product is CSARVQQINQPQHF.

This clonotype was detected ten times or more. The chain carries TRBV28 and TRBJ2-6; 7 bases align to TRBD1. V lost 5 bases to trimming and J lost 0 bases; unmatched junction nucleotides: 7. From germline, CDR1 is MDHEN and CDR2 SYDVKM. There are 17 residues in the CDR3. As DNA, the CDR3 is TGTGCCAGCAGTCGTACAGGGGTTACCTCTGGGGCCAACGTCCTGACTTTC. Translated, it gives CASSRTGVTSGANVLTF.

The sample holds many counts of this clonotype. The gene calls are TRBV15 and TRBJ1-2, with TRBD1 matching over 7 bases. CDR1 LNHNV and CDR2 YYDKDF come from the germline V gene (reference sequence). V was clipped by 4 bases and J by 8 bases; unmatched bases: 7. CDR3 length: 13 residues. CDR3 DNA: TGTGCCACCAGCATCTCCAGGGGGATCGGCTACACCTTC. Its protein product is CATSISRGIGYTF.

This clonotype has at least ten counts. The chain recombines TRBV3-1 with TRBJ1-6; 7 nucleotides agree with TRBD1. The CDR3 totals 15 residues. V shed 1 base, J shed 8 bases, and the junction held 5 bases outside the gene matches. The germline V gene has CDR1 LGHDT and CDR2 YNNKEL (reference sequence). CDR3 DNA: TGTGCCAGCAGCCAAGCCGGACAGGCGGATTCACCCCTCCACTTT. Protein: CASSQAGQADSPLHF. Variable domain in full (rest from reference TRBV3-1 and TRBJ1-6): DTAVSQTPKYLVTQMGNDKSIKCEQNLGHDTMYWYKQDSKKFLKIMFSYNNKELIINETVPNRFSPKSPDKAHLNLHINSLELGDSAVYFCASSQAGQADSPLHFGNGTRLTVT.

This clonotype was counted at least ten times. J is TRBJ2-3 and V is TRBV5-8; TRBD1 agrees at 7 bases. Germline lookup yields CDR1 SGHTS and CDR2 YDEGEE. V was clipped by 4 bases and J by 2 bases; unmatched bases: 4. CDR3 length: 14 amino acids. The CDR3 region has the DNA TGTGCCAGCAGCCCCAGGGGGATCACAGATACGCAGTATTTT. This sequence encodes CASSPRGITDTQYF.

This clonotype was counted many times. V is TRBV2 and J is TRBJ1-4; 8 nucleotides line up with TRBD1. The CDR3 consists of 13 residues. V lost 7 bases, J lost 8 bases, and 6 bases stayed unmatched. Per the germline V gene, CDR1 is SNHLY and CDR2 is FYNNEI. CDR3 nucleotide sequence: TGTGCCAGCAAGCAGGGGGCCGAAGAAAAACTGTTTTTT. Amino acids: CASKQGAEEKLFF.

This clonotype was seen many times. Its ends do not fully match the called genes, so a read error is possible. This CDR3 reads CASSVDGYNQPQNF. The CDR3 bases are TGCGCCAGCAGCGTGGACGGCTACAATCAGCCCCAGAATTTT. V and J are TRBV5-1 and TRBJ1-5; D uncertain. Germline V CDR1 and CDR2: SGHRS, YFSETQ. The CDR3 covers 14 residues. Filled out from reference TRBV5-1 and TRBJ1-5, the complete variable domain reads KAGVTQTPRYLIKTRGQQVTLSCSPISGHRSVSWYQQTPGQGLQFLFEYFSETQRNKGNFPGRFSGRQFSNSRSEMNVSTLELGDSALYLCASSVDGYNQPQNFGDGTRLSIL.

The table lists this clonotype with many counts. The chain carries TRBV11-2 and TRBJ1-2, with no clear D. The V gene's germline CDR1 is SGHAT and CDR2 FQNNGV. The V end was cut by 2 bases, the J end by 0 bases, with 10 bases between. The CDR3 loop spans 15 amino acids. CDR3 coding DNA: TGTGCCAGCAGCTTAACGGGAAACTCTAACTATGGCTACACCTTC. Translating it yields CASSLTGNSNYGYTF.

The J gene is TRBJ2-3, the V gene TRBV12-3 or TRBV12-4; D is undetermined. CDR3 length: 14 residues. Trimming cost V 7 bases and J 2 bases, with 13 bases left between them. The CDR3 DNA follows: TGTGCCAGCACCTCGACGGAATTCACAGATACGCAGTATTTT. Its protein product is CASTSTEFTDTQYF.

This clonotype showed up many times. The chain carries TRBV18 and TRBJ1-1; D call uncertain. Trimming cost V 2 bases and J 5 bases, with 15 bases left between them. Germline V gene data show CDR1 as KGHSH and CDR2 as LQKENI. The CDR3 runs to 15 residues. CDR3 bases: TGTGCCAGCTCACCAACGACGGAGCCTACGACTGAAGCTTTCTTT. Translated: CASSPTTEPTTEAFF.

The sample holds many counts of this clonotype. The chain links TRBV9 to TRBJ2-5, with 13 bases aligning to TRBD2. The CDR3 is 19 residues long. With V trimmed by 0 bases and J by 5 bases, 13 bases remained unmatched. Germline V gene data show CDR1 as SGDLS and CDR2 as YYNGEE. CDR3 amino acids: CASSVERTTSGGPRETQYF. In nucleotides, the CDR3 is TGTGCCAGCAGCGTAGAAAGGACGACTAGCGGGGGGCCTCGGGAGACCCAGTACTTC. The full variable domain, its missing parts supplied by reference TRBV9 and TRBJ2-5, is DSGVTQTPKHLITATGQRVTLRCSPRSGDLSVYWYQQSLDQGLQFLIQYYNGEERAKGNILERFSAQQFPDLHSELNLSSLELGDSALYFCASSVERTTSGGPRETQYFGPGTRLLVL.